This T cell receptor (beta chain) was identified during a study of response to subunit inactivated influenza vaccine (dated by TCRdb to the late 2010s). With regard to the full study: Deep quantitative profiling of the T cell receptor repertoire was used in the study to follow responses to a trivalent subunit inactivated influenza vaccine.

Library prep was done by RT-PCR. Sequencing used an Illumina HiSeq 2500. TCRdb reanalyzed the raw reads on its own, using fastp at Q25 for trimming and MiXCR for clone calling, and kept in-frame beta chains. Each entry is one CDR3 protein sequence, shown with its most common DNA and genes. The sample includes 280,000 or so distinct CDR3 sequences, with 21% observed a single time. The ten largest clones take up 10% of the sample. V loses 0 bases of germline sequence and J loses 1 base, and the interval between the two ends is 6 bases. There are 15 amino acids in the CDR3, from cysteine to phenylalanine inclusive. The entry retains the CDR3 DNA only, 45 bases that are in frame from base 1. For CDR1 and CDR2, the germline V gene lists MNHEY and SVGEGT. Of note for this clonotype: The clone's antigen remains unknown. Base-call qualities are not available, and no considerably larger clone is one nucleotide away.

Beyond this particular receptor, the publication reports: It was suggested by the authors that each seasonal influenza vaccination may recruit only a limited number of new T cells.

This sequence originates from a man in his fifties or sixties who received an inactivated influenza vaccine. Donor details come from another sample of the same person, matched by shared clones. This material consisted of PBMCs from blood, taken around 22 months after vaccination. The sequence links TRBV6-2 or TRBV6-3 to TRBJ2-2, with the D segment possibly TRBD1 or TRBD2, each aligning over 5 bases. CDR3 region: CASSYSGENTGELFF. DNA sequence: TGTGCCAGCAGTTACTCGGGGGAGAACACCGGGGAGCTGTTTTTT.